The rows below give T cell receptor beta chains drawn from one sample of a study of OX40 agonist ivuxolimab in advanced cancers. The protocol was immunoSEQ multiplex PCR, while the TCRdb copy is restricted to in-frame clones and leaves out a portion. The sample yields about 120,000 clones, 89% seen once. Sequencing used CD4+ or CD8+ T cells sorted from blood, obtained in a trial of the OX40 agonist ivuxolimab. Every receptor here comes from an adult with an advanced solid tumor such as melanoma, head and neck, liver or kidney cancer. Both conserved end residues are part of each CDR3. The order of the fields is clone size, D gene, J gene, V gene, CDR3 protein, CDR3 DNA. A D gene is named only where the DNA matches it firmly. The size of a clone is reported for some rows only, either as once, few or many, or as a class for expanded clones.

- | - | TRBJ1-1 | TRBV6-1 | CASLRVTEAFF | TGTGCCAGCTTACGGGTCACTGAAGCTTTCTTT
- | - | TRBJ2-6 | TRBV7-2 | CASSPWSRGSPSGANVLTF | TGTGCCAGCAGCCCTTGGTCTAGGGGCAGCCCCTCTGGGGCCAACGTCCTGACTTTC
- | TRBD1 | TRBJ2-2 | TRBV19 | CASSTRDRDTGELFF | TGTGCCAGTAGTACCCGGGACAGGGACACCGGGGAGCTGTTTTTT
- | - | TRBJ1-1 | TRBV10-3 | CAMKGDLNTEAFF | TGTGCCATGAAGGGAGACCTGAACACTGAAGCTTTCTTT
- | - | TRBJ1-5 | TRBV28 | CASSPGGDSKGSQPQHF | TGTGCCAGCAGTCCCGGGGGAGACAGCAAGGGCTCTCAGCCCCAGCATTTT
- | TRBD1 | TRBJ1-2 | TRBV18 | CASSPQLDRDYGYTF | TGTGCCAGCTCACCTCAATTGGACAGGGACTATGGCTACACCTTC
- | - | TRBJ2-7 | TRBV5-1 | CASSLNRVERQYF | TGCGCCAGCAGCTTGAACAGGGTGGAACGGCAGTACTTC
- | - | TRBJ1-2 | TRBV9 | CASSPRPGTFEIYGYTF | TGTGCCAGCAGCCCCCGTCCCGGGACGTTTGAAATCTATGGCTACACCTTC
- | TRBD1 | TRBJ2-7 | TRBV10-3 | CAISRTGAYEQYF | TGTGCCATCTCCCGGACAGGGGCTTACGAGCAGTACTTC
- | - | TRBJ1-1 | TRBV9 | CASSVGMQNTEAFF | TGTGCCAGCAGCGTCGGGATGCAAAACACTGAAGCTTTCTTT
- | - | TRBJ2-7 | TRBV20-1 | CSGGYYEQYF | TGCAGTGGGGGGTACTACGAGCAGTACTTC
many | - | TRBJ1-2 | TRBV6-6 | CASRREAGYTF | TGTGCCAGCAGGAGGGAGGCGGGCTACACCTTC
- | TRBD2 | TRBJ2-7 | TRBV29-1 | CSVGVAGGPNEQYF | TGCAGCGTTGGGGTAGCGGGAGGACCAAACGAGCAGTACTTC
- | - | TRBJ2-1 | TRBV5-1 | CASSPFSGSQTTNEQFF | TGCGCCAGCAGCCCGTTTAGCGGTTCTCAAACTACCAATGAGCAGTTCTTC
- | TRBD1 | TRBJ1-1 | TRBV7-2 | CASSLDRAHTEAFF | TGTGCCAGCAGCTTGGACAGGGCGCACACTGAAGCTTTCTTT
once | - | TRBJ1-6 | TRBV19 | CASSPEGWQGTPLHF | TGTGCCAGTAGTCCCGAAGGTTGGCAGGGTACACCCCTCCACTTT
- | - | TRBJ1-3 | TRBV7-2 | CASSLPGHGNTIYF | TGTGCCAGCAGCTTACCGGGACATGGAAACACCATATATTTT
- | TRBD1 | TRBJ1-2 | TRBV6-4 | CASRAGQNYGYTF | TGTGCCAGCAGAGCGGGACAGAACTATGGCTACACCTTC
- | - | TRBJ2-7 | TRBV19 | CASSMGGFEQYF | TGTGCCAGTAGTATGGGGGGATTCGAGCAGTACTTC
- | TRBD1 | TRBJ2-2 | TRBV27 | CASTPDRVRTGELFF | TGTGCCAGCACCCCCGACAGGGTTCGCACCGGGGAGCTGTTTTTT
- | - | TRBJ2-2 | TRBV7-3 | CASSLRQGGNGELFF | TGTGCCAGCAGCTTGCGACAGGGAGGGAACGGGGAGCTGTTTTTT
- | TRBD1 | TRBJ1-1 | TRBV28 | CASSTGTGVSEAFF | TGTGCCAGCAGTACCGGGACAGGGGTATCTGAAGCTTTCTTT
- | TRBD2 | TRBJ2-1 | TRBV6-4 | CASSVEGGTYNEQFF | TGTGCCAGCAGTGTAGAGGGAGGGACCTACAATGAGCAGTTCTTC
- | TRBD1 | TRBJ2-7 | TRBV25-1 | CASSERQGLSEQYF | TGTGCCAGCAGTGAAAGACAGGGATTATCGGAGCAGTACTTC
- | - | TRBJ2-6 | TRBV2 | CASNPTTSGANVLTF | TGTGCCAGTAACCCTACTACTTCTGGGGCCAACGTCCTGACTTTC
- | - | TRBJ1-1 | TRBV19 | CASSMNLAWAEGTEAFF | TGTGCCAGTAGTATGAATTTGGCTTGGGCTGAAGGCACTGAAGCTTTCTTT
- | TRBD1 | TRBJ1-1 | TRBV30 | CAWSGDRRNTEAFF | TGTGCCTGGAGTGGGGACAGAAGAAACACTGAAGCTTTCTTT
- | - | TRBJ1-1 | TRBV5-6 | CASSWEAEAFF | TGTGCCAGCAGCTGGGAGGCTGAAGCTTTCTTT
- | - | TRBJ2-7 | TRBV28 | CASSLGDPSHEQYF | TGTGCCAGCAGTTTGGGGGATCCGAGTCACGAGCAGTACTTC
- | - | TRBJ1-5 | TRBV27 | CASSLIQGSRPQHF | TGTGCCAGCAGTTTAATACAGGGATCACGGCCCCAGCATTTT